These 26 T cell receptor beta chains were sequenced from one sample in a study of cytomegalovirus exposure and HLA in healthy donors listed by TCRdb under 2017. The library came from the immunoSEQ multiplex PCR assay. A mixture of 60 forward primers for TCR Vbeta segments and 13 reverse primers for TCR Jbeta segments was used in the multiplex PCR. The clones in this table, taken by TCRdb from immuneACCESS, are in-frame only. Not every clone is retained; where verified, under half of the shortfall comes from an unresolved V gene, and the cause of the rest is unknown. The sample has 80,000 to 95,000 clones on record, roughly 81% of them singletons. About 2% of the sample lies in the top ten. Sample: PBMCs. The receptor source for this set is a woman in her twenties or thirties in good health and CMV-seronegative.

The chain employs TRBV6-4 and TRBJ2-4; the D gene is possibly TRBD1 (6 bases). V lost 3 bases to trimming and J lost 0 bases, with 15 bases between them. The CDR3 has 17 residues. Germline-derived CDR1 and CDR2 are MRHNA and SNTAGT. The CDR3 coding sequence is TGTGCCAGCAGTGATGGTGCGGACAGACTAGCCAAAAACATTCAGTACTTC. Translation gives CASSDGADRLAKNIQYF.

V is TRBV4-1 and J is TRBJ2-7; D is perhaps TRBD2 (6 bases). The V and J ends lost 8 bases and 0 bases respectively, with 17 bases between them. This CDR3 is built from 15 residues. Germline CDR1 is MGHRA and CDR2 is YSYEKL. The CDR3 DNA reads as TGCGCCAGCGGCCGTTTAGCGGAATACTCCTACGAGCAGTACTTC. Translating it yields CASGRLAEYSYEQYF.

This chain links TRBV7-2 with TRBJ2-3; 15 nucleotides agree with TRBD2. V lost 1 base to trimming and J lost 7 bases; unmatched junction nucleotides: 3. The CDR3 loop spans 16 amino acids. CDR1 is SGHTA, CDR2 FQGNSA, per germline. The CDR3 reads CASSLVGTSGRNTQYF. The CDR3, as DNA: TGTGCCAGCAGCTTAGTCGGGACTAGCGGGAGGAATACGCAGTATTTT.

The chain's CDR3 is CATRDSSNYGYTF. CDR3 nucleotides: TGTGCCACCCGGGACAGCTCTAACTATGGCTACACCTTC. The gene calls are TRBV28 and TRBJ1-2, with 7 bases aligning to TRBD1. The V gene end was trimmed by 10 bases and the J gene end by 0 bases; junction bases not matched to a gene: 5. This CDR3 is built from 13 residues. CDR1 and CDR2 (germline): MDHEN, SYDVKM.

The V call is TRBV7-9, the J call TRBJ1-2, with D maybe TRBD1 (6 bases). The V end lost 5 bases, the J end lost 6 bases, and 16 bases lay between the germline ends. This CDR3 contains 14 residues. The V gene's germline CDR1 is SEHNR and CDR2 FQNEAQ (reference sequence). In DNA, the CDR3 is TGTGCCAGCAGCCCAACGGGACACGTAGATGGCTACACCTTC. Its translation is CASSPTGHVDGYTF.

This clone was recorded only once. The V gene is TRBV19, the J gene TRBJ1-1, with D possibly being TRBD1 (5 bases). This CDR3 region has 14 residues. The V and J ends lost 9 bases and 1 base respectively, with 15 bases between them. The germline V gene encodes CDR1 LNHDA and CDR2 SQIVND (reference sequence). The CDR3 sequence is CASRPRQTNTEAFF. The DNA for the CDR3 is TGTGCCAGCCGCCCCAGACAGACGAACACTGAAGCTTTCTTT. The variable domain in full, completed from reference TRBV19 and TRBJ1-1, reads DGGITQSPKYLFRKEGQNVTLSCEQNLNHDAMYWYRQDPGQGLRLIYYSQIVNDFQKGDIAEGYSVSREKKESFPLTVTSAQKNPTAFYLCASRPRQTNTEAFFGQGTRLTVV.

The count of this clone is one. CDR3 bases: TGTGCCAGCAGCAAACCGCCAGGGATTGGGGATACGCAGTATTTT. Translation: CASSKPPGIGDTQYF. This sequence joins TRBV21-1 and TRBJ2-3; the table's D call, TRBD1, was not checked against the DNA. TRBV21-1 represents a pseudogene. This CDR3 has 15 amino acids.

The rearrangement links TRBV27 to TRBJ2-5; TRBD1 is a possible D gene (6 bases). V lost 4 bases to trimming and J lost 4 bases, with 13 bases between them. The CDR3 has 14 residues. Germline CDR1 MNHEY, CDR2 SMNVEV (reference sequence). CDR3 sequence reads: CASSSNGRGETQYF. CDR3 sequence (DNA): TGTGCCAGCAGTTCGAACGGCAGGGGAGAGACCCAGTACTTC.

Only a few counts were recorded for this clone. J is TRBJ2-1 and V is TRBV11-3, with 7 bases fitting TRBD2. Trimming removed 1 base from V and 8 bases from J; junction bases left unmatched: 17. The CDR3 consists of 18 residues. CDR1 is SGHNT, CDR2 YENEEA, per germline. This CDR3 is CASSLVVSVASGLHEQFF. Here the CDR3 DNA reads TGTGCCAGCAGCTTAGTCGTTAGTGTCGCTAGCGGCCTCCATGAGCAGTTCTTC. The variable domain in full, with the rest retrieved from reference TRBV11-3 and TRBJ2-1, is EAGVVQSPRYKIIEKKQPVAFWCNPISGHNTLYWYLQNLGQGPELLIRYENEEAVDDSQLPKDRFSAERLKGVDSTLKIQPAELGDSAVYLCASSLVVSVASGLHEQFFGPGTRLTVL.

There are a few counts of this clone. The chain employs TRBV5-6 and TRBJ1-1, with D hard to call. The CDR3 sequence is 14 residues long. Trimming took 0 bases from V and 7 from J, leaving 13 bases between them. Germline lookup yields CDR1 SGHDT and CDR2 YYEEEE. CDR3 protein: CASSLANQLLEAFF. The DNA for the CDR3 is TGTGCCAGCAGCTTGGCCAATCAGTTGCTTGAAGCTTTCTTT.

The rearrangement links TRBV9 to TRBJ2-7; a possible D gene is TRBD1 (6 bases). CDR3 size: 16 residues. CDR1 and CDR2 from the germline V gene are SGDLS and YYNGEE. The ends were cut back, 1 base at V and 0 bases at J, with 14 bases in the middle. For the CDR3, the DNA is TGTGCCAGCAGCGTATCCGGGACACCGGACTCCTACGAGCAGTACTTC. The encoded protein is CASSVSGTPDSYEQYF.

J is TRBJ1-2 and V is TRBV11-2, with D possibly being TRBD1 (5 bases). This CDR3 contains 15 residues. Germline V gene sequence: CDR1 SGHAT, CDR2 FQNNGV. Trimming shortened V by 4 bases and J by 8 bases, and 20 bases separated the two germline ends. Written as DNA, the CDR3 is TGTGCCAGCAGCTACAACCGCCGGGGGACTCGAGGCTACACCTTC. It codes for CASSYNRRGTRGYTF.

This clone was counted once. J is TRBJ2-1 and V is TRBV2; 7 nucleotides agree with TRBD2. Germline V gene sequence: CDR1 SNHLY, CDR2 FYNNEI. With 8 bases clipped from V and 9 bases from J, the junction kept 4 bases outside the gene matches. The CDR3 length is 11 residues. CDR3 residues: CASDGGTEQFF. For the CDR3, the DNA is TGTGCCAGCGACGGGGGGACTGAGCAGTTCTTC.

The J gene is TRBJ2-7, the V gene TRBV5-1; 11 nucleotides agree with TRBD2. Germline lookup yields CDR1 SGHRS and CDR2 YFSETQ. The CDR3 sequence is 15 residues long. V shed 1 base, J shed 5 bases, and the junction held 5 bases outside the gene matches. CDR3 loop: CASSLPTSGNNEQYF. The DNA of the CDR3 is TGCGCCAGCAGCTTGCCGACTAGCGGGAATAACGAGCAGTACTTC.

The chain carries TRBV10-2 and TRBJ2-7; 13 nucleotides agree with TRBD2. Germline-derived CDR1 and CDR2 are WSHSY and SAAADI. The CDR3 contains 15 residues. With V trimmed by 5 bases and J by 0 bases, 1 base remained unmatched. CDR3 DNA: TGCGCCAGCAGTTGGACTAGCGGGGGCTCCTACGAGCAGTACTTC. Translation: CASSWTSGGSYEQYF.

This clone was seen only once. The V gene is TRBV6-5, the J gene TRBJ2-7; 9 bases map to TRBD2. Germline trimming cut 7 bases from V and 6 bases from J; bases unmatched to any gene: 7. The germline CDR1 and CDR2 sequences are MNHEY and SVGAGI. This CDR3 contains 13 residues. The CDR3 loop is CASTREGTPEQYF. Written as DNA, the CDR3 is TGTGCCAGCACGCGGGAGGGAACCCCCGAGCAGTACTTC.

V and J are TRBV27 and TRBJ1-2; weak D call: TRBD1 (6 bases). Germline lookup yields CDR1 MNHEY and CDR2 SMNVEV (reference sequence). The CDR3 loop spans 13 amino acids. V lost 6 bases, J lost 8 bases, and 16 bases lay in between. CDR3 nucleotide sequence: TGTGCCAGCAGAGTATCAGGGGATGTCGGCTACACCTTC. Amino acids: CASRVSGDVGYTF.

In its sample, this clone was seen a few times. The chain employs TRBV19 and TRBJ1-1, with 9 bases that match TRBD1. The CDR3 loop spans 13 amino acids. V shed 7 bases and J 4 bases; nucleotides not matched to a gene: 4. CDR1 is LNHDA and CDR2 is SQIVND in the germline V gene (reference sequence). CDR3 region: CASIMTGGTEAFF. In DNA form, the CDR3 reads TGTGCCAGTATTATGACAGGGGGCACTGAAGCTTTCTTT.

Judged by abundance, this clone is medium-sized. This sequence joins TRBV2 and TRBJ2-7; D is perhaps TRBD2 (6 bases). The CDR3 extends over 15 amino acids. CDR1 and CDR2 (germline): SNHLY, FYNNEI. Trimming pared 0 bases from V and 2 bases from J, leaving 11 bases between. The DNA of the CDR3 is TGTGCCAGCAGTGAAGCACCAGGGAGGACCTACGAGCAGTACTTC. Translated, it gives CASSEAPGRTYEQYF.

V is TRBV7-2 and J is TRBJ2-3; 7 bases fit TRBD2. Trimming took 6 bases from V and 2 from J; bases not matched to a gene: 14. The germline CDR1 and CDR2 sequences are SGHTA and FQGNSA. This CDR3 spans 17 amino acids. The CDR3 nucleotides are TGTGCCAGCAGTGGGACGCGTGGGAGGGATTACACAGATACGCAGTATTTT. Translating it yields CASSGTRGRDYTDTQYF.

The CDR3 nucleotides are TGTGCCAGCAGTTTAGAGGGCGGGAGTTACGTTGGTTCACCCCTCCACTTT. It yields the protein CASSLEGGSYVGSPLHF. V gene TRBV27 combines with J gene TRBJ1-6; D uncertain. This CDR3 is built from 17 residues. Germline V lookup: CDR1 MNHEY, CDR2 SMNVEV (reference sequence). With 2 bases removed from V and 9 bases from J, the gap between germline ends came to 20 bases.

The V and J genes are TRBV7-2 and TRBJ2-1; 7 bases fit TRBD2. Germline lookup yields CDR1 SGHTA and CDR2 FQGNSA. The CDR3 has 15 residues. V dropped 4 bases and J dropped 8; count of bases not matched to a gene: 11. The CDR3 sequence is CASSSGLAVSDEQFF. The CDR3 coding sequence is TGTGCCAGCAGCTCCGGGCTAGCGGTAAGCGATGAGCAGTTCTTC.

This rearrangement joins TRBV5-1 to TRBJ1-1; 11 nucleotides line up with TRBD1. Trimming removed 4 bases from V and 5 bases from J; junction bases left unmatched: 7. The germline V gene has CDR1 SGHRS and CDR2 YFSETQ. The CDR3 length is 15 residues. The CDR3 spells CASSPGDRGVTEAFF. The CDR3 DNA sequence: TGCGCCAGCAGCCCGGGGGACAGGGGGGTTACTGAAGCTTTCTTT.

The rearrangement uses TRBV7-2 and TRBJ2-1, with TRBD1 as a possible D gene (6 bases). The CDR3 runs 15 residues. Germline-derived CDR1 and CDR2 are SGHTA and FQGNSA. Trimming stripped 2 bases from V and 5 bases from J, with 13 bases between. In DNA form, the CDR3 reads TGTGCCAGCAGCTTATCCCAGGGGAATCACAATGAGCAGTTCTTC. It is translated as CASSLSQGNHNEQFF.

The J gene is TRBJ2-3, the V gene TRBV6-1, with D unclear. The CDR3 loop spans 13 amino acids. The V and J ends lost 7 bases and 0 bases respectively, with 8 bases between them. Germline V lookup: CDR1 MNHNS, CDR2 SASEGT. The CDR3 reads CASILSSTDTQYF. The CDR3 DNA sequence: TGTGCCAGCATTTTGAGCAGCACAGATACGCAGTATTTT.

V usage is TRBV14 and J usage is TRBJ2-1, with TRBD2 matching over 12 bases. There are 15 residues in the CDR3. Germline trimming cut 4 bases from V and 10 bases from J; bases unmatched to any gene: 8. Germline assignment: CDR1 SGHDN and CDR2 FVKESK. CDR3 coding DNA: TGTGCCAGCAGCCGCTCTAGCGGGAGGGCCCTGGAGCAGTTCTTC. Amino acids: CASSRSSGRALEQFF.